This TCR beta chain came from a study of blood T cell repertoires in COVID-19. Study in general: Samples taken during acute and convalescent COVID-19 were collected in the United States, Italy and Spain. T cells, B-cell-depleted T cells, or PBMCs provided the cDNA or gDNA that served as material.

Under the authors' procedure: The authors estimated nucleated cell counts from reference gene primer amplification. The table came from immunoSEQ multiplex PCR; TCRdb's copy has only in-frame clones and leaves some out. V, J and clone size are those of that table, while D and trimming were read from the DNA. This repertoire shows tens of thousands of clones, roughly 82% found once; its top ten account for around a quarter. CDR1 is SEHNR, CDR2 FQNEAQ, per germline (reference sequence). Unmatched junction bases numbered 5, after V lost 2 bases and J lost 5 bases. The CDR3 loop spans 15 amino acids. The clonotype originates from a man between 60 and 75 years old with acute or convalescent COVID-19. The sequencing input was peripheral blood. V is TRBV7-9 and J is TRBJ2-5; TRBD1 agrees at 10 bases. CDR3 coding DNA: TGTGCCAGCAGCTTACACGGGACAGGGGCCGAGACCCAGTACTTC. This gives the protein CASSLHGTGAETQYF.